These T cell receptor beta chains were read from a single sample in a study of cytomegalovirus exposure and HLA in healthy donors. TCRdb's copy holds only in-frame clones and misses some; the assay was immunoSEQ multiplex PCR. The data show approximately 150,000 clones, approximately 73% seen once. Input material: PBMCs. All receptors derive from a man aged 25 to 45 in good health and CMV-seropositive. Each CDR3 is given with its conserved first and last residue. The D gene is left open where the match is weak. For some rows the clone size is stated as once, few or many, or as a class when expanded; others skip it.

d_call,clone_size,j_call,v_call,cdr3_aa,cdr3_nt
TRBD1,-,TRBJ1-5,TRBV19,CASSMEDRGSNQPQHF,TGTGCCAGTAGTATGGAGGACAGGGGAAGCAATCAGCCCCAGCATTTT
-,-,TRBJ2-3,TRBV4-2,CASSQDTRGGVTDTQYF,TGTGCCAGCAGCCAAGACACTAGGGGAGGCGTCACAGATACGCAGTATTTT
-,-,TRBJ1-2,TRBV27,CASSPQGAGPTGYGYTF,TGTGCCAGCAGTCCCCAAGGTGCGGGGCCCACGGGCTATGGCTACACCTTC
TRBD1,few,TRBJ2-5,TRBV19,CASSNTRDRLQETQYF,TGTGCCAGTAGTAACACCCGGGACAGGCTTCAAGAGACCCAGTACTTC
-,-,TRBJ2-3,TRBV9,CASSPSPSEDTQYF,TGTGCCAGCAGCCCCTCGCCCTCAGAAGATACGCAGTATTTT
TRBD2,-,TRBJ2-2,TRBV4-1,CASSQPGLAEGWKRAGELFF,TGCGCCAGCAGCCAACCCGGACTAGCGGAAGGTTGGAAAAGGGCCGGGGAGCTGTTTTTT
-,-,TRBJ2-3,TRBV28,CASSSGTQYF,TGTGCCAGCAGTTCGGGTACGCAGTATTTT
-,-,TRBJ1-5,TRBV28,CASSPRMGTNQPQHF,TGTGCCAGCAGTCCACGTATGGGCACCAATCAGCCCCAGCATTTT
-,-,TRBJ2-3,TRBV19,CASMFSGSTDTQYF,TGTGCCAGTATGTTTTCAGGCAGCACAGATACGCAGTATTTT
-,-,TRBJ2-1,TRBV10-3,CAISESHTAYNEQFF,TGTGCCATCAGTGAGTCGCATACAGCCTACAATGAGCAGTTCTTC
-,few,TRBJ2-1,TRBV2,CASSEGGRNNEQFF,TGTGCCAGCAGTGAAGGAGGCCGGAACAATGAGCAGTTCTTC
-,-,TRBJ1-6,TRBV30,CAWSYGAGGSPLHF,TGTGCCTGGAGTTACGGGGCGGGGGGTTCACCCCTCCACTTT
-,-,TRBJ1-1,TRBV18,CASSPQGNTEAFF,TGTGCCAGCTCACCTCAGGGGAACACTGAAGCTTTCTTT
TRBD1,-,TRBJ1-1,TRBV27,CASSQTGVYTEAFF,TGTGCCAGCAGCCAAACAGGGGTGTACACTGAAGCTTTCTTT
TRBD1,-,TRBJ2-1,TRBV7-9,CASSFSGTGSSYNEQFF,TGTGCCAGCAGCTTCTCCGGGACAGGGAGCTCCTACAATGAGCAGTTCTTC
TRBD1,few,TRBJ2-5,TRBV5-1,CASSHDRVVETQYF,TGCGCCAGCAGCCACGACAGGGTAGTAGAGACCCAGTACTTC
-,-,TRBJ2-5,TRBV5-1,CASSLAGEGLQETQYF,TGCGCCAGCAGCTTGGCAGGTGAGGGCCTCCAAGAGACCCAGTACTTC
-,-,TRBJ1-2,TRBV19,CASSIPSSRGGYTF,TGTGCCAGTAGTATCCCGTCATCCAGGGGTGGCTACACCTTC
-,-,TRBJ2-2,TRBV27,CASSSSLLTGELFF,TGTGCCAGCAGTTCGAGCCTCCTCACCGGGGAGCTGTTTTTT
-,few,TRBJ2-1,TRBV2,CASSEGPTNIGNEQFF,TGTGCCAGCAGTGAGGGTCCAACTAATATTGGCAATGAGCAGTTCTTC
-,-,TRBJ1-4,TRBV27,CASSWAGSEKLFF,TGTGCCAGCAGTTGGGCAGGGTCTGAAAAACTGTTTTTT
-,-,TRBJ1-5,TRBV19,CASSIGGTGPNQPQHF,TGTGCCAGTAGTATAGGGGGCACCGGCCCAAATCAGCCCCAGCATTTT
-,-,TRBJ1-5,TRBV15,CATSRDPSGNQPQHF,TGTGCCACCAGCAGAGATCCGTCGGGCAATCAGCCCCAGCATTTT
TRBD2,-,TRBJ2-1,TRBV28,CATRTSGHGDEQFF,TGTGCCACGAGGACTAGCGGGCATGGTGATGAGCAGTTCTTC
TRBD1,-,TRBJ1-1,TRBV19,CASSVTGQTEAFF,TGTGCCAGTAGCGTGACAGGGCAGACTGAAGCTTTCTTT
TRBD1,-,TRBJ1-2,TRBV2,CASSSGTGESGYTF,TGTGCCAGCAGTTCCGGGACAGGGGAGAGTGGCTACACCTTC
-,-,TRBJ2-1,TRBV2,CASSFRRDWREQFF,TGTGCCAGCAGTTTCCGGAGGGACTGGAGGGAGCAGTTCTTC
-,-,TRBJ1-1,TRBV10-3,CAISKDRMNTEAFF,TGTGCCATCAGTAAGGACAGAATGAACACTGAAGCTTTCTTT
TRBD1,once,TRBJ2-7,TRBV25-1,CASSEPDRSSYEQYF,TGTGCCAGCAGTGAACCGGACAGGAGCTCCTACGAGCAGTACTTC
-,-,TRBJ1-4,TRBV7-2,CASSLTIGVGEKLFF,TGTGCCAGCAGCTTAACTATTGGAGTTGGTGAAAAACTGTTTTTT
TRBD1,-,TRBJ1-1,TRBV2,CASGQGQGATEAFF,TGTGCCAGCGGACAAGGACAGGGGGCTACTGAAGCTTTCTTT
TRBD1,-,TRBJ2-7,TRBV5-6,CASSQGDSVHEQYF,TGTGCCAGCAGCCAAGGGGACAGTGTTCACGAGCAGTACTTC
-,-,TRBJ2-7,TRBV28,CASIKRGGTYEQYF,TGTGCCAGCATTAAAAGGGGAGGAACCTACGAGCAGTACTTC
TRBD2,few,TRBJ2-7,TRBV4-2,CASSQDLAGDREQYF,TGTGCCAGCAGCCAAGATTTAGCGGGAGACAGGGAGCAGTACTTC
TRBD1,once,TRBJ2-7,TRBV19,CASRRDLGTGSYEQYF,TGTGCCAGTAGAAGGGATTTAGGGACAGGGTCCTACGAGCAGTACTTC
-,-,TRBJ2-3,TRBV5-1,CASSFRTGTDTQYF,TGCGCCAGCAGCTTTAGGACAGGCACAGATACGCAGTATTTT
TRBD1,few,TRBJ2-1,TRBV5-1,CASSPGTGFNEQFF,TGCGCCAGCAGCCCCGGGACAGGGTTTAATGAGCAGTTCTTC
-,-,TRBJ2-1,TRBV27,CASSLSDSPYNEQFF,TGTGCCAGCAGTTTATCTGACAGCCCTTACAATGAGCAGTTCTTC
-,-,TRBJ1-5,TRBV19,CASGRGAHYSNQPQHF,TGTGCCAGTGGTCGCGGGGCCCATTATAGCAATCAGCCCCAGCATTTT
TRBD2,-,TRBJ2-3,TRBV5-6,CASIKIGGSDTQYF,TGTGCCAGCATAAAAATCGGGGGGTCAGATACGCAGTATTTT
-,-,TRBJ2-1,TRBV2,CASSEGRGSSYNEQFF,TGTGCCAGCAGTGAAGGAAGAGGGAGCTCCTACAATGAGCAGTTCTTC
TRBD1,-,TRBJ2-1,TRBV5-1,CASSLGLILGQGFDEQFF,TGCGCCAGCAGCTTGGGACTCATATTAGGACAGGGCTTCGATGAGCAGTTCTTC
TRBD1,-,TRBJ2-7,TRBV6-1,CASSGRPGTGYSYEQYF,TGTGCCAGCAGTGGGAGACCCGGGACAGGGTATTCCTACGAGCAGTACTTC
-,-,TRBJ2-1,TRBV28,CASQSEGEQRNEQFF,TGTGCCAGCCAATCCGAGGGGGAGCAGAGGAATGAGCAGTTCTTC
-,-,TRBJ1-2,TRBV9,CASSRTALYGYTF,TGTGCCAGCAGCCGGACAGCCCTCTATGGCTACACCTTC
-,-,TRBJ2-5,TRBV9,CASSVVEGVGETQYF,TGTGCCAGCAGCGTAGTCGAGGGAGTGGGGGAGACCCAGTACTTC
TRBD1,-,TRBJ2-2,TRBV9,CASSAEQGKNTGELFF,TGTGCCAGCAGCGCGGAACAGGGGAAGAACACCGGGGAGCTGTTTTTT
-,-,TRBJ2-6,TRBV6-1,CASSEGYGANVLTF,TGTGCCAGCTCGGAGGGGTATGGGGCCAACGTCCTGACTTTC
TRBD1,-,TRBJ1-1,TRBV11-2,CASSFLDRETEAFF,TGTGCCAGCAGCTTTTTGGACAGGGAAACTGAAGCTTTCTTT
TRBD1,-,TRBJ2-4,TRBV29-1,CSVEDRGINIQYF,TGCAGCGTAGAGGACAGGGGGATAAACATTCAGTACTTC
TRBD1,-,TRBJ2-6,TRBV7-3,CASSSKKEGQAWATGANVLTF,TGTGCCAGCAGCTCGAAGAAGGAAGGACAGGCGTGGGCTACTGGGGCCAACGTCCTGACTTTC
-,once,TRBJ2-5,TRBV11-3,CASSSNYETQYF,TGTGCCAGCAGCTCTAACTATGAGACCCAGTACTTC
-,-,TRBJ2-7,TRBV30,CAWSSVYEQYF,TGTGCCTGGAGTTCGGTTTACGAGCAGTACTTC
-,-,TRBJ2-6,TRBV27,CASSLGGHSGANVLTF,TGTGCCAGCAGTTTAGGGGGACACTCTGGGGCCAACGTCCTGACTTTC